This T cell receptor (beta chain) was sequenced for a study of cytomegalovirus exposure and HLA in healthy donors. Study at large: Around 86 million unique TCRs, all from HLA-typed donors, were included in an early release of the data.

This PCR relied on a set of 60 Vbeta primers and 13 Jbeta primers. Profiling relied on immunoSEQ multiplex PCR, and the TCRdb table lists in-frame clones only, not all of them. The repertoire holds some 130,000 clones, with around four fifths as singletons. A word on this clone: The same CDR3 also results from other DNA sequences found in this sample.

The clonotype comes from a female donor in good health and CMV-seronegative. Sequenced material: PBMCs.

CDR3 in DNA: TGTGCCAGCAGTGGGACAGCTAACTATGGCTACACCTTC. Protein sequence: CASSGTANYGYTF. The chain combines TRBV2 with TRBJ1-2, with a weak D call TRBD1 (6 bases). The germline gives CDR1 SNHLY, CDR2 FYNNEI. Trimming cost V 4 bases and J 0 bases, with 6 bases left between them. CDR3 length: 13 amino acids.